This T cell receptor beta chain appears in the sequencing data of a study of beta chain features in type 1 diabetes. Findings and limits, study-wide: There was a moderate but significant shortening of TCRB CDR3s in all four CD4+ subsets of Type 1 diabetes patients. Insertions were fewer and deletions more numerous at VDJ junctions in type 1 diabetes patients. The analysis here could not establish whether HLA type shapes TCRB rearrangement.

CD45RO/CCR7/CD25/CD127/CD95/CD27 staining was used to isolate CD4+ naive, central memory, regulatory and stem cell-like memory cells by sorting. Of note for this clone: As yet, its antigen is unknown.

The CDR3 covers 14 residues. V was cut by 4 bases and J by 7 bases, with 13 bases left in between. Germline CDR1 reads SGHAT; CDR2 reads FQNNGV. The investigators reverse transcribed all of the isolated RNA, so they sequenced expressed TCRB transcripts. This table comes from immunoSEQ multiplex PCR, and its TCRdb copy is limited to in-frame clones, with some not included. The sample lists more than 250,000 clones; approximately 16% were seen once. What was sequenced was naive CD4+ T cells from blood. The chain carries TRBV11-2 and TRBJ1-4; the D gene is possibly TRBD1 (6 bases). The receptor's source is a man aged 18 to 30 with type 1 diabetes. CDR3 sequence: CASSSNQGIEKLFF. In DNA, the CDR3 is TGTGCCAGCAGCTCAAACCAGGGGATTGAAAAACTGTTTTTT.